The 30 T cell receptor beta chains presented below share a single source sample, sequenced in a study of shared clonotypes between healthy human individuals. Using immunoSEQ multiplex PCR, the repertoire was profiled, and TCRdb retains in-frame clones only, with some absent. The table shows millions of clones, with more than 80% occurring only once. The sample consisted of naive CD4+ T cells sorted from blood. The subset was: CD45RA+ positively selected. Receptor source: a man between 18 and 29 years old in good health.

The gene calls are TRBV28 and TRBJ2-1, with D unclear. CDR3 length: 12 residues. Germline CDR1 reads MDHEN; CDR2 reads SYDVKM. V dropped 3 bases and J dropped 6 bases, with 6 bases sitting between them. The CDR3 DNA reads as TGTGCCAGCAGTTTGTTGCCCAATGAGCAGTTCTTC. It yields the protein CASSLLPNEQFF.

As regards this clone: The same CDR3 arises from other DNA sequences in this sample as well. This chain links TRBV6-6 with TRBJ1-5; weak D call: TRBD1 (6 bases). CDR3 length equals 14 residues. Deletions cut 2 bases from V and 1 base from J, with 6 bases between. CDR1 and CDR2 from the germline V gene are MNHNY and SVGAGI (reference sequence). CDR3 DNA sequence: TGTGCCAGCAGTTACCAGGGGAGCAATCAGCCCCAGCATTTT. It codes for CASSYQGSNQPQHF.

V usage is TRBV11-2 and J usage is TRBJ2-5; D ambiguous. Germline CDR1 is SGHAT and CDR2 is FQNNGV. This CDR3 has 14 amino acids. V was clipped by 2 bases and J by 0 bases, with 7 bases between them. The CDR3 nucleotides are TGTGCCAGCAGCTTACGGGCGTACCAAGAGACCCAGTACTTC. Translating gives CASSLRAYQETQYF.

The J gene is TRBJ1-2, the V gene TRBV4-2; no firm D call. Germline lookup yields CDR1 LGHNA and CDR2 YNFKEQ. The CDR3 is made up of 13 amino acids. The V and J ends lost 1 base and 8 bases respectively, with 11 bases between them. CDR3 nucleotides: TGTGCCAGCAGCCAAGTCGGGGTTGAAGGCTACACCTTC. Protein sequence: CASSQVGVEGYTF.

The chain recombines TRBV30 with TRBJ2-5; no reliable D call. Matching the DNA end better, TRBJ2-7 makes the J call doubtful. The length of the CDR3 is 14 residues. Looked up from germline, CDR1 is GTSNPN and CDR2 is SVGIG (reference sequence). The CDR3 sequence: CAWSTPNKIYEQYF. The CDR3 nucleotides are TGTGCCTGGAGTACTCCAAATAAAATCTACGAGCAGTACTTC.

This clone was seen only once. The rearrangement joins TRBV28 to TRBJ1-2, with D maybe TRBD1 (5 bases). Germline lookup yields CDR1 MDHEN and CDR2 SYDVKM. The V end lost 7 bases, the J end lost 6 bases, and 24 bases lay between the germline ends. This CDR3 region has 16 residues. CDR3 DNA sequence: TGTGCCAGCATAGGGACGCTCCCTCGGGGTGGACATGGCTACACCTTC. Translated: CASIGTLPRGGHGYTF.

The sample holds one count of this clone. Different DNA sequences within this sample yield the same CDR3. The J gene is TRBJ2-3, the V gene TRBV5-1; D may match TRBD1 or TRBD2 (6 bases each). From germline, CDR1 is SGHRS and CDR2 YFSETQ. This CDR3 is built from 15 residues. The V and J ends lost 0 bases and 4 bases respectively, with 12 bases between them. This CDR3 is CASSLEGGGADTQYF. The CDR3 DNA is TGCGCCAGCAGCTTGGAGGGGGGAGGCGCAGATACGCAGTATTTT. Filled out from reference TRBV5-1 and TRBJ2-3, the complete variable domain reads KAGVTQTPRYLIKTRGQQVTLSCSPISGHRSVSWYQQTPGQGLQFLFEYFSETQRNKGNFPGRFSGRQFSNSRSEMNVSTLELGDSALYLCASSLEGGGADTQYFGPGTRLTVL.

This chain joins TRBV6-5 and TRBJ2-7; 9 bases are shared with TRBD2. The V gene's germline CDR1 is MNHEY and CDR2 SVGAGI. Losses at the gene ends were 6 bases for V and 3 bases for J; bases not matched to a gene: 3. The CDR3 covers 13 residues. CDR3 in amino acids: CASRAGGLYEQYF. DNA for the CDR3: TGTGCCAGCAGAGCGGGGGGACTCTACGAGCAGTACTTC.

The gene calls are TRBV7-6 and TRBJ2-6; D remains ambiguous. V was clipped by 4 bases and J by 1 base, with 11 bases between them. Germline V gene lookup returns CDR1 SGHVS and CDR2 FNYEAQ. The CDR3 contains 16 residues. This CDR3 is CASSSTIPSGANVLTF. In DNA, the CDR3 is TGTGCCAGCAGCTCGACGATTCCTTCTGGGGCCAACGTCCTGACTTTC.

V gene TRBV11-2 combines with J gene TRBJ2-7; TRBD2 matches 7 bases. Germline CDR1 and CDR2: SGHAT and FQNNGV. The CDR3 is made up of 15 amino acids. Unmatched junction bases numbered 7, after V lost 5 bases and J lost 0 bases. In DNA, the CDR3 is TGTGCCAGCAGCCCTGGGAGGGAACGCTCCTACGAGCAGTACTTC. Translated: CASSPGRERSYEQYF.

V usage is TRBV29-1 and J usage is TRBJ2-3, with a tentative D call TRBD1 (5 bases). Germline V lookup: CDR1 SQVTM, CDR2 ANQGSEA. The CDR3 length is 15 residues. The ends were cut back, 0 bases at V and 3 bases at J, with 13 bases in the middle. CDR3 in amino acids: CSVEDRVLRTDTQYF. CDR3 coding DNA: TGCAGCGTTGAAGACAGGGTTCTAAGGACAGATACGCAGTATTTT.

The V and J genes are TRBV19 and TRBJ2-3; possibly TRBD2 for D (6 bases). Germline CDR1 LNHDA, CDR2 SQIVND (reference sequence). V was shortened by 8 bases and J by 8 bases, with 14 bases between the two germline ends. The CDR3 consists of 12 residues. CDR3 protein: CASREMGGTQYF. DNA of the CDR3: TGTGCCAGTCGGGAGATGGGTGGTACGCAGTATTTT.

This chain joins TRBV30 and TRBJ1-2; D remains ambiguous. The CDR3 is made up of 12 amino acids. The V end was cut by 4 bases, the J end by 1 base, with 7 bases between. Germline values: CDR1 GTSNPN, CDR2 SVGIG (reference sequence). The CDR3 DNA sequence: TGTGCCTGGAAGGGATTTAACTATGGCTACACCTTC. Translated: CAWKGFNYGYTF.

This CDR3 reads CAPNRQNMNTEAFF. CDR3 coding DNA: TGCGCCCCTAACCGACAGAACATGAACACTGAAGCTTTCTTT. The V and J genes are TRBV10-2 and TRBJ1-1, with D perhaps TRBD1 (5 bases). The CDR3 loop spans 14 amino acids. Trimming left V 11 bases short and J 0 bases short, with 16 bases between. CDR1 WSHSY and CDR2 SAAADI come from the germline V gene.

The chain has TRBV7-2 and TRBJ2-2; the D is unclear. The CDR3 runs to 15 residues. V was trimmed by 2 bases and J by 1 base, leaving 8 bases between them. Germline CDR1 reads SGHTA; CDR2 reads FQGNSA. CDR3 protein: CASSLFWENTGELFF. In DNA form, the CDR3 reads TGTGCCAGCAGCTTATTTTGGGAGAACACCGGGGAGCTGTTTTTT.

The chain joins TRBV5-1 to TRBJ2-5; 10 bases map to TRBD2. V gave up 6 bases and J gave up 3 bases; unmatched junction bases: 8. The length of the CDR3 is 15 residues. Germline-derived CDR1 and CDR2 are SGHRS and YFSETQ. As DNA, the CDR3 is TGCGCCAGCAAATTGCCCCTAGCGGGAGAAGAGACCCAGTACTTC. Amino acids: CASKLPLAGEETQYF.

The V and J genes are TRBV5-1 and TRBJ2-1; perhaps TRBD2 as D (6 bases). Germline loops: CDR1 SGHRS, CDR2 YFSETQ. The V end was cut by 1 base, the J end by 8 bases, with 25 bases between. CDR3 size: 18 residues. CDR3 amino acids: CASSLIFSPWGGDHEQFF. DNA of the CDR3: TGCGCCAGCAGCTTGATTTTCAGTCCGTGGGGCGGGGATCATGAGCAGTTCTTC. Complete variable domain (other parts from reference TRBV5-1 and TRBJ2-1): KAGVTQTPRYLIKTRGQQVTLSCSPISGHRSVSWYQQTPGQGLQFLFEYFSETQRNKGNFPGRFSGRQFSNSRSEMNVSTLELGDSALYLCASSLIFSPWGGDHEQFFGPGTRLTVL.

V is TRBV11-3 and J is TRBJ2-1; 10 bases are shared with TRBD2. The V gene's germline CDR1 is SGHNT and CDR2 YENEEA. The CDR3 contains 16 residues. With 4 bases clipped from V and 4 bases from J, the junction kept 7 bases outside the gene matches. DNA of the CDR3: TGTGCCAGCAGCTCGGCGACTAGCGGGCAATACAATGAGCAGTTCTTC. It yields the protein CASSSATSGQYNEQFF. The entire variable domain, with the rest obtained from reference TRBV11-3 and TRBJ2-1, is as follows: EAGVVQSPRYKIIEKKQPVAFWCNPISGHNTLYWYLQNLGQGPELLIRYENEEAVDDSQLPKDRFSAERLKGVDSTLKIQPAELGDSAVYLCASSSATSGQYNEQFFGPGTRLTVL.

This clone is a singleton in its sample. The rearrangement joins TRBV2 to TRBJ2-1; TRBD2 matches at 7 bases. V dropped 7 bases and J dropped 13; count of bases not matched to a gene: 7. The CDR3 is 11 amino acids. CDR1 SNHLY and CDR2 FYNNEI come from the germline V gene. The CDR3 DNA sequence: TGTGCCAGCAAGGAGGGAGGGCCTCAGTTCTTC. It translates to CASKEGGPQFF.

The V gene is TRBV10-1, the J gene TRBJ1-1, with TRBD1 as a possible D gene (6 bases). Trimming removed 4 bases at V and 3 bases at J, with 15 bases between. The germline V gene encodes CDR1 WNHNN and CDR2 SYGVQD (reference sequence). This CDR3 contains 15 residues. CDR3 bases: TGCGCCAGCAGTGCGACCGACAGGTGGGACACTGAAGCTTTCTTT. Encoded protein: CASSATDRWDTEAFF.

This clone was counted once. The CDR3 DNA reads TGTGCCAGCAGCATTGAGACAGCCACCGGGGAGCTGTTTTTT. Its protein product is CASSIETATGELFF. The chain carries TRBV7-9 and TRBJ2-2, with D possibly being TRBD1 (5 bases). V was pared by 5 bases and J by 4 bases, with 11 bases between. The CDR3 has 14 amino acids. The germline CDR1 and CDR2 sequences are SEHNR and FQNEAQ (reference sequence).

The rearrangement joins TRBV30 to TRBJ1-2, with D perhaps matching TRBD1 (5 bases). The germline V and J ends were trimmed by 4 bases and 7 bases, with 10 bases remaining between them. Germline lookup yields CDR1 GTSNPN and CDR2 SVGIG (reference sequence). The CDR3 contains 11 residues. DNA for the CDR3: TGTGCCTGGACGGTGGGACGTGGCTACACCTTC. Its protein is CAWTVGRGYTF.

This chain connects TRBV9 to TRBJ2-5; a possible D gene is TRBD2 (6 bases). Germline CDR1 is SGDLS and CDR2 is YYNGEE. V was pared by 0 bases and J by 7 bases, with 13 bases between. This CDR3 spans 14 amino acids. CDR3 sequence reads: CASSVVTSGGTQYF. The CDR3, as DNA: TGTGCCAGCAGCGTAGTCACCTCCGGGGGGACCCAGTACTTC.

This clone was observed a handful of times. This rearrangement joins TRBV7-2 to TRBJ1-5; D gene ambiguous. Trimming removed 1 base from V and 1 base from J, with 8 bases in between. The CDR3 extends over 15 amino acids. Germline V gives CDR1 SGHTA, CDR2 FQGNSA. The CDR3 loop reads CASSLVEGSNQPQHF. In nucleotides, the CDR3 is TGTGCCAGCAGCTTAGTGGAGGGCAGCAATCAGCCCCAGCATTTT.

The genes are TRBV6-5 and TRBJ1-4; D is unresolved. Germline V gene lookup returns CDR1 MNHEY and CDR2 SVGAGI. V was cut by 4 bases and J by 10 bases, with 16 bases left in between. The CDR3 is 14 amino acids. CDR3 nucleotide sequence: TGTGCCAGCAGTTTGGGAGGGTTTCATGGAAAACTGTTTTTT. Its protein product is CASSLGGFHGKLFF.

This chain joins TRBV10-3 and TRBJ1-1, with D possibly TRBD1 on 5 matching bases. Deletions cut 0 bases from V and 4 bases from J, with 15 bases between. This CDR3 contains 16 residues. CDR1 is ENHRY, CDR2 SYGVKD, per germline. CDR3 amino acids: CAISESLGKGSTEAFF. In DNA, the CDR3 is TGTGCCATCAGTGAGTCATTAGGGAAGGGGAGCACTGAAGCTTTCTTT.

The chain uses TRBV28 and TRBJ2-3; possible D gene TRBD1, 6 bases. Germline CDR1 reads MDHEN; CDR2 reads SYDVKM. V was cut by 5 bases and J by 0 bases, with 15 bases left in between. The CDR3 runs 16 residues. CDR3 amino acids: CASSPDRKVSTDTQYF. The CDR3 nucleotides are TGTGCCAGCAGTCCGGACAGAAAAGTGAGCACAGATACGCAGTATTTT.

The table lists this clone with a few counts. The CDR3 loop is CASSLELAGDNEQFF. As DNA, the CDR3 is TGTGCCAGCAGCTTAGAACTAGCGGGAGACAATGAGCAGTTCTTC. The V gene is TRBV7-2, the J gene TRBJ2-1, with 11 bases identical to TRBD2. Germline V gene data show CDR1 as SGHTA and CDR2 as FQGNSA. V shed 1 base, J shed 5 bases, and the junction held 1 base outside the gene matches. The CDR3 totals 15 residues.

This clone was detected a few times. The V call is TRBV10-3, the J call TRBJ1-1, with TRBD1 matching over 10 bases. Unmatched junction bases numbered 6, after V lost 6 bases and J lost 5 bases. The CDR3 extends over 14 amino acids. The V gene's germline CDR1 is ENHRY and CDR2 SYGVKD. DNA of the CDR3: TGTGCCATCAGCGTAGGGACAGGGGAAACTGAAGCTTTCTTT. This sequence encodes CAISVGTGETEAFF.

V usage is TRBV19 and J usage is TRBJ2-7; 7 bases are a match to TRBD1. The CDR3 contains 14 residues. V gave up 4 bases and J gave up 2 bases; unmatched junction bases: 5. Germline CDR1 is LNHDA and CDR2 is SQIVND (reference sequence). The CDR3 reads CASSTTGRPYEQYF. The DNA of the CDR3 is TGTGCCAGTAGTACGACAGGGAGACCCTACGAGCAGTACTTC.